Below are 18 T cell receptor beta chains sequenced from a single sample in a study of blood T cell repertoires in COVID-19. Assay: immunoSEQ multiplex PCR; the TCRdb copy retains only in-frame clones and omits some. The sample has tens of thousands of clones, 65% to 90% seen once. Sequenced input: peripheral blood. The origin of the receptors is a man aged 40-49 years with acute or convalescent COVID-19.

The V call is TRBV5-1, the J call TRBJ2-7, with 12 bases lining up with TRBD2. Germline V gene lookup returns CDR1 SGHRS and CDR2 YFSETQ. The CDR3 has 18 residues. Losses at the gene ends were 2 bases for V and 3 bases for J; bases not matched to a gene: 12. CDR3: CASSLVSSGGANFYEQYF. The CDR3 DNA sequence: TGCGCCAGCAGCTTAGTGTCTAGCGGGGGGGCTAATTTCTACGAGCAGTACTTC.

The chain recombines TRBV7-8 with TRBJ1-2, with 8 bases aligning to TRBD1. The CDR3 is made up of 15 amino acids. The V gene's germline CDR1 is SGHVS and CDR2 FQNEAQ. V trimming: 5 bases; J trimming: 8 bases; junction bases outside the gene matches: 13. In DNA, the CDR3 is TGTGCCAGCAGCCCCCGGCTGACAGGGGAGGACGGCTACACCTTC. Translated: CASSPRLTGEDGYTF. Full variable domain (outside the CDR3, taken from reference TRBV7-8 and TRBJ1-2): GAGVSQSPRYKVAKRGQDVALRCDPISGHVSLFWYQQALGQGPEFLTYFQNEAQLDKSGLPSDRFFAERPEGSVSTLKIQRTQQEDSAVYLCASSPRLTGEDGYTFGSGTRLTVV.

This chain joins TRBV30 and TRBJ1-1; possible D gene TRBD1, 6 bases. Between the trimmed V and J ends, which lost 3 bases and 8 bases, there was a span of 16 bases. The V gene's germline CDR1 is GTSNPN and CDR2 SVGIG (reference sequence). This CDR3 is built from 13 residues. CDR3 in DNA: TGTGCCTGGAGAATTAACAGGGTAACCGAAGCTTTCTTT. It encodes CAWRINRVTEAFF. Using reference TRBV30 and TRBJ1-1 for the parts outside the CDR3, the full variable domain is SQTIHQWPATLVQPVGSPLSLECTVEGTSNPNLYWYRQAAGRGLQLLFYSVGIGQISSEVPQNLSASRPQDRQFILSSKKLLLSDSGFYLCAWRINRVTEAFFGQGTRLTVV.

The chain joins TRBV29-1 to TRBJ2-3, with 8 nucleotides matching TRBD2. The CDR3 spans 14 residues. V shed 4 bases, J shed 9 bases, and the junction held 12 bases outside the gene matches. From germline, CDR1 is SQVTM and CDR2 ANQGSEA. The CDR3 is CSVVRAGGIDTQYF. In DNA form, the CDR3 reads TGCAGCGTTGTTCGGGCGGGGGGAATCGACACGCAGTATTTT.

CDR3 nucleotide sequence: TGTGCCAGCAGTTACTCAGGGGCAGGGGCGGCGTACGAGCAGTACTTC. This gives the protein CASSYSGAGAAYEQYF. The chain couples TRBV6-5 to TRBJ2-7, with a tentative D call TRBD1 (6 bases). Germline V lookup: CDR1 MNHEY, CDR2 SVGAGI. Trimming removed 0 bases at V and 4 bases at J, with 16 bases between. The CDR3 loop spans 16 amino acids.

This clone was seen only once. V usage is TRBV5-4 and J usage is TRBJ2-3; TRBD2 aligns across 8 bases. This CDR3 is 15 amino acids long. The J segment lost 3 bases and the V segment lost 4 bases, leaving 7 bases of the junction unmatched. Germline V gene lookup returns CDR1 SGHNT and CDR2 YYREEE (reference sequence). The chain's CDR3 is CASSPGTSWTDTQYF. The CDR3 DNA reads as TGTGCCAGCAGCCCCGGGACTAGTTGGACAGATACGCAGTATTTT.

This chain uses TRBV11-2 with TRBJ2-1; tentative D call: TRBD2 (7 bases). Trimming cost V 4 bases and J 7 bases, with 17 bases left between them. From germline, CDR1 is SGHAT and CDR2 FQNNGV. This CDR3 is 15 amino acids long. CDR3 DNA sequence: TGTGCCAGCAGCTCAAGACACAGGGAGGGTAATGAGCAGTTCTTC. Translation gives CASSSRHREGNEQFF.

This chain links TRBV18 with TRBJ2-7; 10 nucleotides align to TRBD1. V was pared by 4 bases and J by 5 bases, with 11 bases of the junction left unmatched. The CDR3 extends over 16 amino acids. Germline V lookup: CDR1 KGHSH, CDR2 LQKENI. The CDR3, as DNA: TGTGCCAGCTCACTAAGGGTGGGACAGGGGATGAACGAGCAGTACTTC. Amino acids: CASSLRVGQGMNEQYF.

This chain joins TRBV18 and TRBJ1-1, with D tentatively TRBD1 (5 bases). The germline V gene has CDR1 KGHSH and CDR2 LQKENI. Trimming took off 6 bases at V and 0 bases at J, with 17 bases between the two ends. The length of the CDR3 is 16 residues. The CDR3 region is CASSPFSGRMNTEAFF. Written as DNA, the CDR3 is TGTGCCAGCTCGCCCTTTTCAGGGCGGATGAACACTGAAGCTTTCTTT. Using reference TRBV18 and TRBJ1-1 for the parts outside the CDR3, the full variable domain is NAGVMQNPRHLVRRRGQEARLRCSPMKGHSHVYWYRQLPEEGLKFMVYLQKENIIDESGMPKERFSAEFPKEGPSILRIQQVVRGDSAAYFCASSPFSGRMNTEAFFGQGTRLTVV.

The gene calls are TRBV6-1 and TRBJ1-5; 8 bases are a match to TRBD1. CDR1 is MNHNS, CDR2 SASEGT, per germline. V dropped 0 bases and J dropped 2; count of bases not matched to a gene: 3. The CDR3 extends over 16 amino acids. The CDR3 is CASSEAGQVGNQPQHF. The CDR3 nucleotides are TGTGCCAGCAGTGAAGCGGGACAGGTCGGCAATCAGCCCCAGCATTTT.

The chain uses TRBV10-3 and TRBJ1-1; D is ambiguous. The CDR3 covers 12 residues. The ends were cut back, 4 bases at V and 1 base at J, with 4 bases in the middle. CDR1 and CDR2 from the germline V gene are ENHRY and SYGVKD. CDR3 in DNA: TGTGCCATCAGTGGAGGGAACACTGAAGCTTTCTTT. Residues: CAISGGNTEAFF.

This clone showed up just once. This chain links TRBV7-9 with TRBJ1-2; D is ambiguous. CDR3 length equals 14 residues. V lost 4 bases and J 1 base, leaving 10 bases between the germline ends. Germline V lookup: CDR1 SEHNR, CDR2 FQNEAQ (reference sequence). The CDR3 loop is CASSSTTINYGYTF. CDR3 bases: TGTGCCAGCAGCTCGACCACTATTAACTATGGCTACACCTTC.

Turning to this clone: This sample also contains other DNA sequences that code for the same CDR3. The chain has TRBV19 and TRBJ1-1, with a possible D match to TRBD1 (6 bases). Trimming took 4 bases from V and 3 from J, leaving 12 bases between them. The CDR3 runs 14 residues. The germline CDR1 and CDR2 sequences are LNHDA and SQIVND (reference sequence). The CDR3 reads CASSTFGQHTEAFF. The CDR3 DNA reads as TGTGCCAGTAGTACCTTTGGACAGCACACTGAAGCTTTCTTT.

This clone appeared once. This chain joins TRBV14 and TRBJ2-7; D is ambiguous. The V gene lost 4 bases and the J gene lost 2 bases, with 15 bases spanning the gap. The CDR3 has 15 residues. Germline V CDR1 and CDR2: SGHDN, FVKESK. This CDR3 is CASSPRGLPPYEQYF. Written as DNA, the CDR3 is TGTGCCAGCAGCCCGCGAGGCCTCCCACCCTACGAGCAGTACTTC.

The CDR3 loop is CASSLGEGGGSAYGYTF. CDR3 nucleotides: TGTGCCAGCAGCTTGGGGGAGGGCGGGGGCTCGGCCTATGGCTACACCTTC. The genes are TRBV5-6 and TRBJ1-2; tentative D call: TRBD1 (6 bases). This CDR3 is built from 17 residues. V was pared by 0 bases and J by 4 bases, with 19 bases between. CDR1 and CDR2 (germline): SGHDT, YYEEEE. The complete variable domain, with remaining parts taken from reference TRBV5-6 and TRBJ1-2, reads DAGVTQSPTHLIKTRGQQVTLRCSPKSGHDTVSWYQQALGQGPQFIFQYYEEEERQRGNFPDRFSGHQFPNYSSELNVNALLLGDSALYLCASSLGEGGGSAYGYTFGSGTRLTVV.

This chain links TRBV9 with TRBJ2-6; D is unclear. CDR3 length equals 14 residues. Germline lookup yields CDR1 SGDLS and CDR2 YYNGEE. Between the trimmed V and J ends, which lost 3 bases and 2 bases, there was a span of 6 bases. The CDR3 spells CASSDYPGANVLTF. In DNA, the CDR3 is TGTGCCAGCAGCGACTACCCTGGGGCCAACGTCCTGACTTTC.

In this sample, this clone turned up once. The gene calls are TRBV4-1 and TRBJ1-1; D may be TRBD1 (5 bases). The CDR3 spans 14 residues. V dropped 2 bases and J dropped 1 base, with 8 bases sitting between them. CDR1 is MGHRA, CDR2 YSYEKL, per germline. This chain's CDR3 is CASSQQGTNTEAFF. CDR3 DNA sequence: TGCGCCAGCAGCCAACAGGGAACGAACACTGAAGCTTTCTTT.

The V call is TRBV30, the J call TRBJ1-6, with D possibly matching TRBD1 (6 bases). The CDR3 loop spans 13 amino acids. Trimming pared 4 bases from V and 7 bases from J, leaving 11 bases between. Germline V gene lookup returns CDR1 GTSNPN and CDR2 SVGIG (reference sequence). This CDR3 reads CAWTGDENSPLHF. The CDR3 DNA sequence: TGTGCCTGGACAGGGGATGAGAATTCACCCCTCCACTTT.